This T cell receptor (beta chain) derives from a study of blood T cells in healthy people across ages. Study conclusions and caveats: Per million T cells, TCR beta diversity dropped roughly linearly as age increased.

Turning to this clonotype: Its antigen is not identified.

The CDR3 extends over 13 amino acids. The V and J ends lost 4 bases and 6 bases respectively, with 10 bases between them. Germline V gene sequence: CDR1 SGHVS, CDR2 FNYEAQ. Using a J-beta primer mix together with a sample-barcoded 5' primer, a second PCR was run for about 7 to 12 cycles. One entry per CDR3 protein, called by TCRdb with MiXCR from the 5' RACE reads. The sample consists of around 1,600,000 distinct CDR3 sequences, roughly 43% of them appearing once. This sequence originates from a young woman in good health. The chain links TRBV7-6 to TRBJ2-1; D ambiguous. Sequences were obtained from blood. The CDR3 region is CASSSLGFNEQFF. CDR3 DNA sequence: TGTGCCAGCAGCTCCTTAGGTTTCAATGAGCAGTTCTTC.